The 24 T cell receptor beta chains below all came from one sample that was sequenced in a study of blood T cell repertoires in COVID-19. Here immunoSEQ multiplex PCR was the method, and the copy in TCRdb shows in-frame clones only, minus some. The sample includes about 210,000 clones, around four fifths of them seen just once. The sample consisted of peripheral blood. Receptors originate from a woman of 80 years or more with COVID-19, enrolled during active disease.

V is TRBV9 and J is TRBJ2-1, with 16 bases identical to TRBD2. The CDR3 runs 16 residues. The trim removed 4 bases at V and 7 bases at J, leaving 5 bases unmatched. Germline lookup yields CDR1 SGDLS and CDR2 YYNGEE. Here the CDR3 reads CASSQGLAGGLNEQFF. The DNA for the CDR3 is TGTGCCAGCAGCCAGGGACTAGCGGGGGGGCTAAATGAGCAGTTCTTC.

V and J are TRBV5-1 and TRBJ2-7; no firm D call. CDR3 length: 14 residues. Trimming cost V 7 bases and J 2 bases, with 16 bases left between them. CDR1 and CDR2 (germline): SGHRS, YFSETQ. The CDR3 region is CASSPPTSAYEQYF. The CDR3 DNA follows: TGCGCCAGCTCCCCCCCCACATCCGCCTACGAGCAGTACTTC. The full variable domain, rest sourced from reference TRBV5-1 and TRBJ2-7, is KAGVTQTPRYLIKTRGQQVTLSCSPISGHRSVSWYQQTPGQGLQFLFEYFSETQRNKGNFPGRFSGRQFSNSRSEMNVSTLELGDSALYLCASSPPTSAYEQYFGPGTRLTVT.

The V gene is TRBV19, the J gene TRBJ1-5; TRBD1 is a possible D gene (5 bases). V was cut by 4 bases and J by 0 bases, with 13 bases left in between. The CDR3 loop spans 16 amino acids. Germline loops: CDR1 LNHDA, CDR2 SQIVND (reference sequence). In nucleotides, the CDR3 is TGTGCCAGTAGTACCTTGACAGTTAATAGCAATCAGCCCCAGCATTTT. This codes for CASSTLTVNSNQPQHF.

The chain employs TRBV6-5 and TRBJ1-4; the D is unclear. The germline gives CDR1 MNHEY, CDR2 SVGAGI. This CDR3 contains 15 residues. V gave up 2 bases and J gave up 0 bases, with 7 bases separating them. The CDR3 DNA reads TGTGCCAGCAGTTACGGGAGGGCAACTAATGAAAAACTGTTTTTT. This gives the protein CASSYGRATNEKLFF.

The chain links TRBV30 to TRBJ1-2; no definite D call. Germline-derived CDR1 and CDR2 are GTSNPN and SVGIG (reference sequence). CDR3 length equals 13 residues. The V and J ends lost 0 bases and 1 base respectively, with 6 bases between them. The CDR3 region has the DNA TGTGCCTGGAGTGTACAAGTTAACTATGGCTACACCTTC. Translated, it gives CAWSVQVNYGYTF.

The chain joins TRBV10-2 to TRBJ1-2; 12 bases align to TRBD1. The V and J ends lost 6 bases and 4 bases, in that order; junction bases with no gene match: 6. The V gene's germline CDR1 is WSHSY and CDR2 SAAADI. The CDR3 sequence is 15 residues long. The CDR3 loop is CASRESGQGAYGYTF. CDR3 DNA sequence: TGCGCCAGCAGAGAATCGGGACAGGGGGCCTATGGCTACACCTTC.

This chain links TRBV2 with TRBJ1-2; D ambiguous. Trimming shortened V by 6 bases and J by 3 bases, and 8 bases separated the two germline ends. CDR1 and CDR2 (germline): SNHLY, FYNNEI. CDR3 size: 12 residues. This chain's CDR3 is CASRSGYYGYTF. For the CDR3, the DNA is TGTGCCAGCAGATCGGGGTACTATGGCTACACCTTC.

V usage is TRBV19 and J usage is TRBJ2-6, with 8 bases fitting TRBD1. CDR1 LNHDA and CDR2 SQIVND come from the germline V gene (reference sequence). V gave up 8 bases and J gave up 0 bases; unmatched junction bases: 6. CDR3 length: 16 residues. CDR3 in amino acids: CASWDRRSSGANVLTF. As DNA, the CDR3 is TGTGCCAGTTGGGACAGGCGTAGCTCTGGGGCCAACGTCCTGACTTTC.

J is TRBJ1-6 and V is TRBV7-2; D is unresolved. Germline-derived CDR1 and CDR2 are SGHTA and FQGNSA. The CDR3 spans 14 residues. V lost 4 bases, J lost 6 bases, and 10 bases lay in between. CDR3 bases: TGTGCCAGCAGCTCACAGCAGATTAATTCACCCCTCCACTTT. Amino acids: CASSSQQINSPLHF.

This clone has just one count. The chain recombines TRBV10-3 with TRBJ2-3; TRBD2 aligns across 9 bases. Germline trimming cut 0 bases from V and 4 bases from J; bases unmatched to any gene: 5. Looked up from germline, CDR1 is ENHRY and CDR2 is SYGVKD. The CDR3 consists of 16 residues. CDR3 in DNA: TGTGCCATCAGTGAGTCTTTGGGACTAGCCTCAGATACGCAGTATTTT. Protein product: CAISESLGLASDTQYF.

The CDR3: CASSPTGGSAYNEQFF. CDR3 nucleotide sequence: TGTGCCAGCAGCCCTACCGGGGGGTCGGCCTACAATGAGCAGTTCTTC. The rearrangement links TRBV7-2 to TRBJ2-1, with 7 bases that match TRBD2. Trimming removed 5 bases from V and 2 bases from J; junction bases left unmatched: 9. This CDR3 spans 16 amino acids. Germline assignment: CDR1 SGHTA and CDR2 FQGNSA.

This clone has a handful of counts. The J gene is TRBJ2-1, the V gene TRBV4-1; D is possibly TRBD1 (6 bases). Per germline, CDR1 MGHRA and CDR2 YSYEKL. There are 17 residues in the CDR3. Trimming took 5 bases from V and 4 from J, leaving 21 bases between them. DNA of the CDR3: TGCGCCAGCAGCTTACGGCTCCGGGACAACCTTTACAATGAGCAGTTCTTC. Translating it yields CASSLRLRDNLYNEQFF.

The chain couples TRBV3-1 (or the pseudogene TRBV3-2) to TRBJ2-3; D is perhaps TRBD2 (5 bases). The CDR3 runs 15 residues. The V and J ends lost 1 base and 5 bases respectively, with 13 bases between them. Germline V gene data show CDR1 as LGHDT and CDR2 as YNNKEL (reference sequence). The CDR3 DNA is TGTGCCAGCAGCCAAGGTGGGCTAGCCGTAGATACGCAGTATTTT. Translated, it gives CASSQGGLAVDTQYF.

The chain has TRBV5-1 and TRBJ1-4; TRBD1 matches 7 bases. The V gene's germline CDR1 is SGHRS and CDR2 YFSETQ. Trimming at V came to 7 bases and at J to 0 bases, leaving 15 bases not matched to a gene. CDR3 length equals 18 residues. CDR3 sequence reads: CASRLSGQVATTNEKLFF. The CDR3, as DNA: TGCGCCAGCCGTCTCAGCGGACAGGTCGCAACAACTAATGAAAAACTGTTTTTT.

This clone was found a few times. V and J are TRBV7-8 and TRBJ2-7; the D gene is possibly TRBD2 (5 bases). CDR1 is SGHVS, CDR2 FQNEAQ, per germline. This CDR3 region has 14 residues. The V end lost 4 bases, the J end lost 1 base, and 11 bases lay between the germline ends. The CDR3 reads CASSSWTGSYEQYF. CDR3 nucleotides: TGTGCCAGCAGCTCCTGGACTGGTTCCTACGAGCAGTACTTC.

The chain couples TRBV12-3 or TRBV12-4 to TRBJ2-7; weak D call: TRBD2 (6 bases). There are 13 residues in the CDR3. The germline V and J ends were trimmed by 1 base and 3 bases, with 7 bases remaining between them. The CDR3 nucleotides are TGTGCCAGCAGTTTAGGGGGGGACTACGAGCAGTACGTC. Its translation is CASSLGGDYEQYV.

CDR3 amino acids: CASSEATGGIYGYTF. CDR3 nucleotides: TGTGCCAGTAGTGAAGCGACAGGGGGCATCTATGGCTACACCTTC. The chain joins TRBV19 to TRBJ1-2; 10 nucleotides align to TRBD1. The V and J ends lost 5 bases and 4 bases, in that order; junction bases with no gene match: 7. Germline CDR1 and CDR2: LNHDA and SQIVND (reference sequence). The CDR3 is 15 residues long. The full variable domain, with the rest looked up from reference TRBV19 and TRBJ1-2, is DGGITQSPKYLFRKEGQNVTLSCEQNLNHDAMYWYRQDPGQGLRLIYYSQIVNDFQKGDIAEGYSVSREKKESFPLTVTSAQKNPTAFYLCASSEATGGIYGYTFGSGTRLTVV.

The rearrangement links TRBV19 to TRBJ1-1; the match to TRBD1 covers 11 bases. The CDR3 has 16 amino acids. J was trimmed by 4 bases and V by 5 bases; bases with no gene match: 9. Looked up from germline, CDR1 is LNHDA and CDR2 is SQIVND (reference sequence). The CDR3 spells CASSPRTGGGGTEAFF. The CDR3 DNA reads as TGTGCCAGTAGTCCCCGGACAGGGGGCGGGGGCACTGAAGCTTTCTTT.

The chain has TRBV9 and TRBJ1-4, with 7 bases matching TRBD1. Unmatched junction bases numbered 10, after V lost 4 bases and J lost 7 bases. Germline values: CDR1 SGDLS, CDR2 YYNGEE. The CDR3 contains 15 residues. For the CDR3, the DNA is TGTGCCAGCAGCCTCACAGGGGTCGTGGGTGAAAAACTGTTTTTT. Protein sequence: CASSLTGVVGEKLFF.

This CDR3 is CASSTTQDRGYEQYV. In DNA, the CDR3 is TGTGCCAGCAGTACTACTCAGGACAGGGGGTACGAGCAGTACGTC. The rearrangement uses TRBV6-5 and TRBJ2-7, with 10 positions matching TRBD1. The CDR3 consists of 15 residues. After removal of 5 bases from V and 4 bases from J, the junction contained 8 bases not matched to a gene. From germline, CDR1 is MNHEY and CDR2 SVGAGI.

V gene TRBV11-3 combines with J gene TRBJ1-1; no firm D call. CDR1 is SGHNT, CDR2 YENEEA, per germline. This CDR3 has 13 amino acids. Trimming stripped 4 bases from V and 3 bases from J, with 9 bases between. In DNA, the CDR3 is TGTGCCAGCAGCTCCGCCGGGGACACTGAAGCTTTCTTT. Residues: CASSSAGDTEAFF.

The V and J genes are TRBV6-5 and TRBJ1-1, with 8 bases aligning to TRBD1. CDR1 and CDR2 from the germline V gene are MNHEY and SVGAGI. Trimming at V came to 6 bases and at J to 11 bases, leaving 14 bases not matched to a gene. The CDR3 spans 14 residues. CDR3 protein: CASRGQGTVFVAFF. The CDR3 DNA is TGTGCCAGCAGAGGACAGGGCACCGTCTTCGTCGCTTTCTTT.

The chain couples TRBV6-1 to TRBJ2-7; D perhaps matches TRBD2 (6 bases). The V gene lost 1 base and the J gene lost 12 bases, with 22 bases spanning the gap. In germline, CDR1 is MNHNS, CDR2 SASEGT. This CDR3 has 15 residues. The CDR3 sequence: CASSEGGLGGARLYV. CDR3 DNA sequence: TGTGCCAGCAGTGAAGGGGGCCTGGGCGGGGCGCGTCTGTACGTC.

The J gene is TRBJ1-5, the V gene TRBV7-2, with a tentative D call TRBD1 (5 bases). The V and J ends lost 0 bases and 3 bases respectively, with 9 bases between them. The germline gives CDR1 SGHTA, CDR2 FQGNSA. The CDR3 runs to 15 residues. The CDR3 coding sequence is TGTGCCAGCAGCTTAGCAGGAGGGGACAATCAGCCCCAGCATTTT. Encoded protein: CASSLAGGDNQPQHF.